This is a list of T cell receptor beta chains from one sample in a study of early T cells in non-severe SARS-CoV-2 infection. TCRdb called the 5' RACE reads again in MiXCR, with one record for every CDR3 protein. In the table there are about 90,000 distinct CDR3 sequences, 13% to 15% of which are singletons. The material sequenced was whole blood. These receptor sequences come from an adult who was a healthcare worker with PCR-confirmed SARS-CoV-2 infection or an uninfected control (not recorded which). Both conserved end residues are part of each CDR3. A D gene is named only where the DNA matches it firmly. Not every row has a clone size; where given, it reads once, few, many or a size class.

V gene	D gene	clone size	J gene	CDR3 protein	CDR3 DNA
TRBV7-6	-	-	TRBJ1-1	CASSLGAFGSEAFF	TGTGCCAGCAGCTTGGGGGCATTTGGGTCTGAAGCTTTCTTT
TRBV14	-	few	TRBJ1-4	CASSQARGSPLSTNEKLFF	TGTGCCAGCAGCCAAGCCCGAGGTTCCCCCCTTTCGACTAATGAAAAACTGTTTTTT
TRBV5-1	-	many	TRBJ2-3	CASSFGGVGDTQYF	TGCGCCAGCAGCTTCGGGGGAGTGGGAGATACGCAGTATTTT
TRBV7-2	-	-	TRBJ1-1	CASSFGPPGYTEAFF	TGTGCCAGCAGTTTCGGACCCCCCGGGTACACTGAAGCTTTCTTT
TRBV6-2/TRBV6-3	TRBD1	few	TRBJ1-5	CASSPTGQGASQPQHF	TGTGCCAGCAGCCCAACCGGACAGGGGGCAAGCCAGCCCCAGCATTTT
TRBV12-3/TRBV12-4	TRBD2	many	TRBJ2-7	CASSLGFASGSTYEQYF	TGTGCCAGCAGTTTAGGGTTTGCTAGCGGGAGTACCTACGAGCAGTACTTC
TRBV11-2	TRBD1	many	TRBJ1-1	CASSQDRVGEAFF	TGTGCCAGCAGCCAAGACAGGGTTGGTGAAGCTTTCTTT
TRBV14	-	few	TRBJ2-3	CASSQGHPRDTQYF	TGTGCCAGCAGCCAAGGTCACCCCCGGGATACACAGTATTTT
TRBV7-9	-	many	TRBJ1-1	CASSFTQGTGDTEAFF	TGTGCCAGCAGCTTCACGCAAGGGACGGGGGACACTGAAGCTTTCTTT
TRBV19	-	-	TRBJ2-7	CASSATRARSYEQYF	TGTGCCAGTAGTGCTACCCGGGCAAGGTCCTACGAGCAGTACTTC
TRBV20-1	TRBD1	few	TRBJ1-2	CSARARDRQGNGYTF	TGCAGTGCTAGAGCCCGGGACAGGCAGGGTAATGGCTACACCTTC
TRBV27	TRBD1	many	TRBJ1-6	CASTILYRGTHNSPLHF	TGTGCCAGCACCATACTATACAGGGGGACGCATAATTCACCCCTCCACTTT
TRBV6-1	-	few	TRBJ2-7	CASMDYPWTGNYEQYF	TGTGCCAGCATGGATTATCCCTGGACGGGAAATTACGAGCAGTACTTC